Presented here are 5 T cell receptor beta chains from one specimen sequenced in a study of T cells in Graves' hyperthyroidism and ophthalmopathy. From RNA transcripts, TCR beta CDR3 regions were amplified. HTBI primers were the set used in a first-round RT-PCR of the TCR CDR3. TCRdb re-called the multiplex PCR reads with MiXCR, one entry per CDR3 protein. The sample holds about 640,000 distinct CDR3 sequences, 20% to 25% seen once. Source material: blood. The receptors were sampled from a man under 40 with Graves' ophthalmopathy.

The sample holds a few counts of this clonotype. The chain has TRBV5-5 and TRBJ2-7; the D gene is possibly TRBD2 (6 bases). Looked up from germline, CDR1 is SGHKS and CDR2 is YYEKEE (reference sequence). The CDR3 spans 15 residues. The V and J ends lost 0 bases and 0 bases respectively, with 10 bases between them. This CDR3 reads CASSLGLVSSYEQYF. CDR3 nucleotides: TGTGCCAGCAGCTTGGGACTAGTTAGCTCCTACGAGCAGTACTTC. The whole variable domain, remainder taken from reference TRBV5-5 and TRBJ2-7, is DAGVTQSPTHLIKTRGQQVTLRCSPISGHKSVSWYQQVLGQGPQFIFQYYEKEERGRGNFPDRFSARQFPNYSSELNVNALLLGDSALYLCASSLGLVSSYEQYFGPGTRLTVT.

This chain connects TRBV3-1 to TRBJ2-3, with D perhaps matching TRBD1 or TRBD2 (5 bases each). Trimming left V 4 bases short and J 0 bases short, with 14 bases between. Per germline, CDR1 LGHDT and CDR2 YNNKEL (reference sequence). This CDR3 is 16 amino acids long. The CDR3, as DNA: TGTGCCAGCAGCCTCGGAGCGGACATGAGCACAGATACGCAGTATTTT. It codes for CASSLGADMSTDTQYF.

The CDR3 loop is CASSLVPPGVLSGELFF. DNA of the CDR3: TGTGCCAGCAGCTTAGTTCCGCCAGGGGTGTTGTCCGGGGAGCTGTTTTTT. The V and J genes are TRBV11-2 and TRBJ2-2; weak D call: TRBD1 (6 bases). The CDR3 sequence is 17 residues long. V was cut by 1 base and J by 6 bases, with 18 bases left in between. CDR1 and CDR2 (germline): SGHAT, FQNNGV.

The chain recombines TRBV5-6 with TRBJ2-2; D may match TRBD1 or TRBD2 (6 bases each). Germline V gene sequence: CDR1 SGHDT, CDR2 YYEEEE. The CDR3 consists of 15 residues. Trimming took 1 base from V and 5 from J, leaving 12 bases between them. CDR3 sequence reads: CASSLYGGLTGELFF. CDR3 DNA: TGTGCCAGCAGCTTGTACGGGGGCCTAACCGGGGAGCTGTTTTTT.

V is TRBV4-3 and J is TRBJ1-4; D is uncertain. The CDR3 consists of 16 residues. Between the trimmed V and J ends, which lost 4 bases and 4 bases, there was a span of 16 bases. Per germline, CDR1 LGHNA and CDR2 YSLEER. The CDR3 nucleotides read TGCGCCAGCAGCCGGTGGGCCAAGGGAGGTAATGAAAAACTGTTTTTT. Encoded protein: CASSRWAKGGNEKLFF.